A single sample gave rise to the 14 T cell receptor beta chains below, sequenced in a study of T cell responses to AZD1222 COVID-19 vaccine. Profiling relied on immunoSEQ multiplex PCR, and the TCRdb table lists in-frame clones only, not all of them. The sample consists of roughly 160,000 clones, about 91% of them appearing once. Sequences were derived from peripheral blood, sampled on day 0 of MenACWY control vaccination. These receptors were collected from an adult in good health.

The V gene is TRBV29-1, the J gene TRBJ1-1, with D possibly matching TRBD1 (5 bases). Trimming removed 2 bases at V and 1 base at J, with 8 bases between. This CDR3 is built from 13 residues. The germline CDR1 and CDR2 sequences are SQVTM and ANQGSEA. CDR3 protein: CSVEPRGNTEAFF. CDR3 bases: TGCAGCGTTGAACCGAGGGGGAACACTGAAGCTTTCTTT.

The chain employs TRBV7-9 and TRBJ1-6; no firm D call. The CDR3 extends over 15 amino acids. Trimming left V 0 bases short and J 9 bases short, with 12 bases between. CDR1 and CDR2 (germline): SEHNR, FQNEAQ (reference sequence). The CDR3 coding sequence is TGTGCCAGCAGCTTAGCCGCGGGAGTCGGTTCACCCCTCCACTTT. Its translation is CASSLAAGVGSPLHF.

The chain has TRBV18 and TRBJ1-1; TRBD1 matches 8 bases. The germline CDR1 and CDR2 sequences are KGHSH and LQKENI. V shed 2 bases and J 6 bases; nucleotides not matched to a gene: 8. CDR3 length: 15 residues. The CDR3 sequence: CASSPVDRVVAEAFF. CDR3 nucleotides: TGTGCCAGCTCACCAGTGGACAGGGTGGTCGCTGAAGCTTTCTTT.

The chain couples TRBV19 to TRBJ1-2; no reliable D call. CDR3 length: 13 residues. From germline, CDR1 is LNHDA and CDR2 SQIVND (reference sequence). V lost 2 bases and J lost 7, with 11 bases in between. The CDR3 loop reads CASSISDGLGYTF. CDR3 DNA sequence: TGTGCCAGTAGTATATCCGACGGCCTTGGCTACACCTTC.

The rearrangement uses TRBV19 and TRBJ1-1, with TRBD1 matching 7 bases. The CDR3 is 14 residues long. From germline, CDR1 is LNHDA and CDR2 SQIVND (reference sequence). V trimming: 7 bases; J trimming: 3 bases; junction bases outside the gene matches: 8. The CDR3: CASIRGRRDTEAFF. The CDR3 bases are TGTGCCAGTATAAGGGGGCGACGGGACACTGAAGCTTTCTTT.

The V and J genes are TRBV19 and TRBJ1-1; no clear D gene. Per the germline V gene, CDR1 is LNHDA and CDR2 is SQIVND (reference sequence). The ends were cut back, 7 bases at V and 0 bases at J, with 15 bases in the middle. The CDR3 contains 15 residues. The CDR3 bases are TGTGCCAGTACCCCGACGGCTAGAATGAACACTGAAGCTTTCTTT. This gives the protein CASTPTARMNTEAFF.

This chain connects TRBV28 to TRBJ2-5; 11 bases align to TRBD2. The ends lost 7 bases at V and 3 bases at J; junction bases unmatched: 10. This CDR3 contains 16 residues. Germline V gene sequence: CDR1 MDHEN, CDR2 SYDVKM. CDR3 protein: CASTSVGLADEETQYF. As DNA, the CDR3 is TGTGCCAGCACCTCGGTGGGACTAGCGGACGAAGAGACCCAGTACTTC.

The genes are TRBV4-1 and TRBJ1-3; D not certain. The CDR3 loop spans 15 amino acids. Looked up from germline, CDR1 is MGHRA and CDR2 is YSYEKL. V lost 3 bases to trimming and J lost 4 bases, with 13 bases between them. The CDR3 region has the DNA TGCGCCAGCAGCCACGAAGACCGGCTCGGAAACACCATATATTTT. It is translated as CASSHEDRLGNTIYF.

Here the CDR3 reads CASSAAQGDPNTGELFF. Written as DNA, the CDR3 is TGTGCCAGCAGCGCAGCACAGGGTGACCCGAACACCGGGGAGCTGTTTTTT. V gene TRBV7-9 combines with J gene TRBJ2-2; D might be TRBD1 (6 bases). Germline V lookup: CDR1 SEHNR, CDR2 FQNEAQ (reference sequence). With 5 bases removed from V and 0 bases from J, the gap between germline ends came to 16 bases. The CDR3 is 17 amino acids.

The CDR3 reads CASSLGGLAGDTGELFF. For the CDR3, the DNA is TGTGCCAGCAGCTTAGGGGGACTAGCAGGAGACACCGGGGAGCTGTTTTTT. The rearrangement uses TRBV7-8 and TRBJ2-2, with 9 nucleotides matching TRBD2. CDR3 size: 17 residues. V lost 1 base to trimming and J lost 3 bases; unmatched junction nucleotides: 6. Germline V gene lookup returns CDR1 SGHVS and CDR2 FQNEAQ.

This clone showed up just once. The J gene is TRBJ2-7, the V gene TRBV24-1, with 7 bases lining up with TRBD1. From germline, CDR1 is KGHDR and CDR2 SFDVKD. V was pared by 4 bases and J by 5 bases, with 7 bases of the junction left unmatched. CDR3 length: 14 residues. DNA for the CDR3: TGTGCCACCAGTGACACAGGGGTTCAAAACGAGCAGTACTTC. Its protein is CATSDTGVQNEQYF.

The J gene is TRBJ2-6, the V gene TRBV7-2, with 7 bases matching TRBD1. The germline V gene encodes CDR1 SGHTA and CDR2 FQGNSA. V lost 4 bases, J lost 0 bases, and 3 bases stayed unmatched. The CDR3 has 16 residues. The CDR3 here is CASSWAGGSGANVLTF. CDR3 nucleotides: TGTGCCAGCAGCTGGGCAGGGGGCTCTGGGGCCAACGTCCTGACTTTC. Full variable domain (rest looked up from reference TRBV7-2 and TRBJ2-6): GAGVSQSPSNKVTEKGKDVELRCDPISGHTALYWYRQSLGQGLEFLIYFQGNSAPDKSGLPSDRFSAERTGGSVSTLTIQRTQQEDSAVYLCASSWAGGSGANVLTFGAGSRLTVL.

The chain links TRBV29-1 to TRBJ2-5, with D tentatively TRBD1 or TRBD2 (7 bases each). CDR1 and CDR2 (germline): SQVTM, ANQGSEA. There are 13 residues in the CDR3. V was cut by 4 bases and J by 4 bases, with 13 bases left in between. The CDR3 bases are TGCAGCGTTGGCCCAGGGGGGGGAGAGACCCAGTACTTC. Protein sequence: CSVGPGGGETQYF.

The chain couples TRBV7-3 to TRBJ2-5; 7 bases are shared with TRBD2. The CDR3 is 15 residues long. After removal of 6 bases from V and 5 bases from J, the junction contained 12 bases not matched to a gene. Germline CDR1 is SGHTA and CDR2 is FQGTGA. CDR3 amino acids: CASSSEAGAVETQYF. The CDR3 nucleotides are TGTGCCAGCAGTTCAGAGGCGGGAGCGGTTGAGACCCAGTACTTC.